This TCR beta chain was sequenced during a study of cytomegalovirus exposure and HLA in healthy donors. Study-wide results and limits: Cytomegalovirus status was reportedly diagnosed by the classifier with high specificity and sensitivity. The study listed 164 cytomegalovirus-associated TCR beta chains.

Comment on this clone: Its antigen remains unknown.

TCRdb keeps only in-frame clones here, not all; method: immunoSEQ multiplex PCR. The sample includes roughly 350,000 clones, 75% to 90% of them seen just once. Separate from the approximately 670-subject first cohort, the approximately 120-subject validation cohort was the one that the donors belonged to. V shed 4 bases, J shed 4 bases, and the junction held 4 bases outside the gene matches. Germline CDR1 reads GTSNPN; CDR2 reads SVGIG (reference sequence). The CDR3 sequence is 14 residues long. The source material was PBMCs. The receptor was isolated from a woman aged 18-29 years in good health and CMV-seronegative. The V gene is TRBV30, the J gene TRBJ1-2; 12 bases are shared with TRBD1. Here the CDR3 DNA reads TGTGCCTGGAACCGGGACAGGGGGCTCTATGGCTACACCTTC. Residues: CAWNRDRGLYGYTF. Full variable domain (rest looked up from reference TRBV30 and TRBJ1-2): SQTIHQWPATLVQPVGSPLSLECTVEGTSNPNLYWYRQAAGRGLQLLFYSVGIGQISSEVPQNLSASRPQDRQFILSSKKLLLSDSGFYLCAWNRDRGLYGYTFGSGTRLTVV.